The T cell receptor (beta chain) described here comes from a study of T-cell reconstitution after alpha-beta-depleted transplantation in children. Notes on the study in general: Some patients showed high day-60 TCRbeta diversity, which derived from surviving recipient T cells and thymic progenitors.

The library targeted TCRbeta and was prepared with unique molecular identifiers. TCRdb re-analysed the PCR reads in MiXCR, keeping a single row per CDR3 protein. The sample yields under 850,000 distinct CDR3 sequences, around 13% seen once. This clonotype was found many times. Its antigen is unidentified. Germline CDR1 DFQATT, CDR2 SNEGSKA (reference sequence). The CDR3 length is 13 residues. With 4 bases clipped from V and 4 bases from J, the junction kept 5 bases outside the gene matches. Here the sequenced sample was PBMCs, taken before TCRalphabeta/CD19-depleted stem cell transplant. The chain couples TRBV20-1 to TRBJ2-5; 8 positions agree with TRBD1. The TCR was taken from a girl aged 2 to 10 with congenital amegakaryocytic thrombocytopenia, due to receive a stem cell transplant. CDR3 DNA sequence: TGCAGTGCTACAGACAGGGGAGGAGAGACCCAGTACTTC. This gives the protein CSATDRGGETQYF.